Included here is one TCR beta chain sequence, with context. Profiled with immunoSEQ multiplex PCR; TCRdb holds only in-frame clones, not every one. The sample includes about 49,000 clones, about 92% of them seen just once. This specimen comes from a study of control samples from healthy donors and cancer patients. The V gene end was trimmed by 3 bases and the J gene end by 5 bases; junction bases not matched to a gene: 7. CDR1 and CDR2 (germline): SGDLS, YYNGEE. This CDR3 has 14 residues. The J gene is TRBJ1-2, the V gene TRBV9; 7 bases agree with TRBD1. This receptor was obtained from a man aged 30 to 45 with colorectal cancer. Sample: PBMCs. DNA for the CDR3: TGTGCCAGCAGCGAGGGGACAGAACTTTATGGCTACACCTTC. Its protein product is CASSEGTELYGYTF. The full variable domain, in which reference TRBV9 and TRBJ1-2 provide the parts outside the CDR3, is DSGVTQTPKHLITATGQRVTLRCSPRSGDLSVYWYQQSLDQGLQFLIQYYNGEERAKGNILERFSAQQFPDLHSELNLSSLELGDSALYFCASSEGTELYGYTFGSGTRLTVV.